Presented here are 20 T cell receptor beta chains from one specimen sequenced in a study of early T cells in non-severe SARS-CoV-2 infection. MiXCR was run by TCRdb on the 5' RACE reads, yielding one entry per CDR3 protein. The sample lists roughly 28,000 distinct CDR3 sequences, about 6.1% occurring once. Specimen: whole blood. The receptors derive from an adult who was a healthcare worker with PCR-confirmed SARS-CoV-2 infection or an uninfected control (not recorded which).

This clonotype showed up many times. The chain has TRBV5-4 and TRBJ2-3; no clear D gene. The CDR3 extends over 14 amino acids. CDR1 is SGHNT and CDR2 is YYREEE in the germline V gene (reference sequence). V was shortened by 0 bases and J by 0 bases, with 5 bases between the two germline ends. The CDR3 DNA is TGTGCCAGCAGCTTGGAGCAGAGCACAGATACGCAGTATTTT. Translation: CASSLEQSTDTQYF.

This clonotype was picked up many times. V and J are TRBV5-1 and TRBJ2-5, with D possibly being TRBD1 (5 bases). The CDR3 runs 13 residues. The germline CDR1 and CDR2 sequences are SGHRS and YFSETQ. V shed 0 bases and J shed 7 bases, with 10 bases lying between them. CDR3 DNA: TGCGCCAGCAGCTTGGAACTCCAGGGGACCCAGTACTTC. Protein sequence: CASSLELQGTQYF.

This clonotype occurred many times. The V and J genes are TRBV20-1 and TRBJ2-7; a possible D gene is TRBD1 (5 bases). CDR3 length equals 15 residues. V was clipped by 2 bases and J by 4 bases, with 18 bases between them. Germline CDR1 and CDR2: DFQATT and SNEGSKA (reference sequence). For the CDR3, the DNA is TGCAGTGCTAGACCTTCGTTTGTGGGGCTTTACGAGCAGTACTTC. Translated: CSARPSFVGLYEQYF.

This clonotype was seen ten or more times. V and J are TRBV12-3 or TRBV12-4 and TRBJ2-7; 10 positions agree with TRBD1. V was pared by 6 bases and J by 5 bases, with 10 bases of the junction left unmatched. The CDR3 consists of 15 residues. Here the CDR3 reads CASSLRTGGENEQYF. In DNA form, the CDR3 reads TGTGCCAGCAGCCTCCGGACAGGGGGGGAGAACGAGCAGTACTTC.

The sample holds a few counts of this clonotype. The chain combines TRBV9 with TRBJ1-4, with TRBD1 matching 10 bases. The CDR3 extends over 16 amino acids. The germline V gene encodes CDR1 SGDLS and CDR2 YYNGEE. V trimming: 3 bases; J trimming: 3 bases; junction bases outside the gene matches: 5. The CDR3, as DNA: TGTGCCAGCAGCGGTGGGACAGGGGACGCTAATGAAAAACTGTTTTTT. Encoded protein: CASSGGTGDANEKLFF. Full variable domain (remainder filled in from reference TRBV9 and TRBJ1-4): DSGVTQTPKHLITATGQRVTLRCSPRSGDLSVYWYQQSLDQGLQFLIQYYNGEERAKGNILERFSAQQFPDLHSELNLSSLELGDSALYFCASSGGTGDANEKLFFGSGTQLSVL.

The rearrangement links TRBV12-3 or TRBV12-4 to TRBJ2-6; D not certain. The CDR3 consists of 14 residues. Trimming removed 8 bases at V and 1 base at J, with 9 bases between. Here the CDR3 DNA reads TGTGCCAGCCTGTATTTGTCTGGGGCCAACGTCCTGACTTTC. It codes for CASLYLSGANVLTF.

This clonotype was observed many times. The chain recombines TRBV6-5 with TRBJ2-7; D gene uncertain. CDR3 size: 13 residues. CDR1 is MNHEY and CDR2 is SVGAGI in the germline V gene. Trimming pared 7 bases from V and 2 bases from J, leaving 12 bases between. DNA for the CDR3: TGTGCCAGCAAGAAGGCGGCAGCCTACGAGCAGTACTTC. Its translation: CASKKAAAYEQYF.

This clonotype was observed a handful of times. The chain is built from TRBV18 and TRBJ2-2, with D unresolved. Germline V lookup: CDR1 KGHSH, CDR2 LQKENI. The ends were cut back, 6 bases at V and 1 base at J, with 9 bases in the middle. The CDR3 covers 14 residues. The CDR3 region has the DNA TGTGCCAGCTCGTCGAATCTGAACACCGGGGAGCTGTTTTTT. Encoded protein: CASSSNLNTGELFF.

In its sample, this clonotype was seen many times. The chain links TRBV7-6 to TRBJ2-2; no clear D. CDR1 is SGHVS and CDR2 is FNYEAQ in the germline V gene. The CDR3 extends over 12 amino acids. Trimming left V 3 bases short and J 7 bases short, with 6 bases between. CDR3 loop: CASSLMNGELFF. The CDR3 DNA is TGTGCCAGCAGCTTGATGAACGGGGAGCTGTTTTTT.

This clonotype appeared a single time. This may come from a read error, since a much larger clone is one base off. The chain uses TRBV19 and TRBJ1-5; tentatively, D is TRBD1 (6 bases). The germline V gene has CDR1 LNHDA and CDR2 SQIVND (reference sequence). The CDR3 runs to 15 residues. V was pared by 4 bases and J by 7 bases, with 17 bases between. CDR3 loop: CASSTLDSPKQPQHF. The CDR3 region has the DNA TGTGCCAGTAGTACCCTGGACAGTCCCAAACAGCCCCAGCATTTT.

This clonotype has a count of ten or more. This chain joins TRBV4-3 and TRBJ2-2; the D gene is possibly TRBD1 (6 bases). Trimming removed 0 bases at V and 3 bases at J, with 8 bases between. Germline V gene lookup returns CDR1 LGHNA and CDR2 YSLEER. This CDR3 is built from 15 residues. CDR3 residues: CASSQDRGHTGELFF. The CDR3 DNA follows: TGCGCCAGCAGCCAAGACAGGGGACACACCGGGGAGCTGTTTTTT.

This clonotype has only a few counts. V and J are TRBV6-2 or TRBV6-3 and TRBJ2-5; D is ambiguous. The CDR3 is made up of 12 amino acids. Germline CDR1 MNHEY, CDR2 SVGEGT. V was pared by 2 bases and J by 5 bases, with 6 bases between. CDR3: CASSYVGETQYF. The DNA of the CDR3 is TGTGCCAGCAGTTACGTCGGGGAGACCCAGTACTTC.

This clonotype was observed many times. The chain employs TRBV12-3 or TRBV12-4 and TRBJ2-6; 7 nucleotides line up with TRBD1. V trimming: 4 bases; J trimming: 4 bases; junction bases outside the gene matches: 10. This CDR3 contains 17 residues. This CDR3 is CASSYTRTGEGANVLTF. The CDR3 region has the DNA TGTGCCAGCAGTTACACCCGCACAGGGGAAGGGGCCAACGTCCTGACTTTC.

There are many counts of this clonotype. The gene calls are TRBV5-8 and TRBJ2-7, with 8 bases fitting TRBD1. Germline-derived CDR1 and CDR2 are SGHTS and YDEGEE. The J segment lost 1 base and the V segment lost 2 bases, leaving 2 bases of the junction unmatched. There are 14 residues in the CDR3. CDR3 sequence: CASSLGQGSYEQYF. CDR3 sequence (DNA): TGTGCCAGCAGCTTAGGACAGGGTTCCTACGAGCAGTACTTC.

This clonotype was found a few times. V and J are TRBV7-2 and TRBJ2-3; D is ambiguous. The CDR3 is 15 amino acids. Germline CDR1 SGHTA, CDR2 FQGNSA. The germline V and J ends were trimmed by 5 bases and 1 base, with 13 bases remaining between them. The CDR3: CASSPGYLRTDTQYF. In DNA, the CDR3 is TGTGCCAGCAGCCCCGGGTATCTCCGCACAGATACGCAGTATTTT. The full variable domain, completed using reference TRBV7-2 and TRBJ2-3, is GAGVSQSPSNKVTEKGKDVELRCDPISGHTALYWYRQSLGQGLEFLIYFQGNSAPDKSGLPSDRFSAERTGGSVSTLTIQRTQQEDSAVYLCASSPGYLRTDTQYFGPGTRLTVL.

This clonotype was seen only a few times. The V and J genes are TRBV29-1 and TRBJ2-7, with 10 bases that match TRBD1. The CDR3 sequence is 14 residues long. V was clipped by 6 bases and J by 1 base; unmatched bases: 6. CDR1 and CDR2 from the germline V gene are SQVTM and ANQGSEA. CDR3 nucleotides: TGCAGCGTCCGGGACAGGGGCGAGTCCTACGAGCAGTACTTC. This encodes CSVRDRGESYEQYF.

This clonotype is labeled as medium-sized. V gene TRBV24-1 combines with J gene TRBJ2-1; 13 bases line up with TRBD2. Germline assignment: CDR1 KGHDR and CDR2 SFDVKD. The CDR3 is made up of 15 amino acids. V dropped 7 bases and J dropped 8; count of bases not matched to a gene: 7. The CDR3: CATSLTSGRVHEQFF. The CDR3 bases are TGTGCCACCAGCCTCACTAGCGGGAGGGTTCATGAGCAGTTCTTC.

This chain connects TRBV20-1 to TRBJ1-3; D is possibly TRBD1 (6 bases). Germline lookup yields CDR1 DFQATT and CDR2 SNEGSKA (reference sequence). The CDR3 runs to 13 residues. Between the trimmed V and J ends, which lost 7 bases and 2 bases, there was a span of 12 bases. CDR3 amino acids: CSGRTVTGNTIYF. The CDR3 DNA reads as TGCAGTGGCCGGACAGTTACTGGAAACACCATATATTTT.

In its sample, this clonotype was seen many times. Written as DNA, the CDR3 is TGTGCCAGCAGCCTTACGGACAGGCATGGCTACACCTTC. Amino acid sequence: CASSLTDRHGYTF. The chain recombines TRBV3-1 with TRBJ1-2; the match to TRBD1 covers 7 bases. V lost 4 bases and J lost 6; bases outside the gene matches: 5. From germline, CDR1 is LGHDT and CDR2 YNNKEL (reference sequence). This CDR3 region has 13 residues.

This clonotype was detected many times. V and J are TRBV6-1 and TRBJ2-5; D gene uncertain. The CDR3 runs 14 residues. With 3 bases removed from V and 4 bases from J, the gap between germline ends came to 12 bases. The germline gives CDR1 MNHNS, CDR2 SASEGT. In DNA, the CDR3 is TGTGCCAGCAGTGATCCACCCGGGCTAGAGACCCAGTACTTC. Translating it yields CASSDPPGLETQYF.